This record concerns one T cell receptor beta chain sequence. What it recognizes is unknown. The sample comes from a study of T cell clonality in common variable immunodeficiency. This table comes from immunoSEQ multiplex PCR, and its TCRdb copy is limited to in-frame clones, with some not included. Singletons are absent from the sample, which has about 20,000 clones. Overall study findings and caveats: Fewer deletions and N-nucleotide insertions were reportedly seen in common variable immunodeficiency TCR beta sequences. CVID subjects shared fewer TCRbeta clones than healthy controls did.

Sequencing was carried out using peripheral blood mononuclear cells. The receptor's source is a human donor with common variable immunodeficiency.

The CDR3 bases that were read are TGTGCCAGCAGCTTAGAAGGGCCCAGGGCTGGG. Translating gives CASSLEGPRAG. The full CDR3 reads CASSLEGPRAGAFF. V usage is TRBV7-9 and J usage is TRBJ1-1; D perhaps matches TRBD1 (5 bases). The read stops 3 residues short of the end of the CDR3; the missing end is completed from the germline J gene. The CDR3 extends over 14 amino acids. Germline-derived CDR1 and CDR2 are SEHNR and FQNEAQ (reference sequence).